Below, 19 T cell receptor beta chains from the same sample are listed, as sequenced in a study of tumor and adjacent non-tumor tissue in lung cancer. This sample's RNA came from whole unsorted tissue. The library came from three nested PCR rounds adapted from ARM-PCR protocols. MiXCR, applied by TCRdb to the multiplex PCR reads, yields one record per CDR3 protein. The sample records tens of thousands of distinct CDR3 sequences, 60% to 85% being singletons. The source material was lung tumor tissue. The receptors stem from a woman aged 45-59 years with non-small cell lung cancer.

Regarding this clonotype: Because the CDR3's place on the DNA is in doubt, the DNA is left out and the CDR3 is given as listed by TCRdb. The gene calls are TRBV29-1 and TRBJ1-1. Ends included, the CDR3 has 12 residues. Per the germline V gene, CDR1 is SQVTM and CDR2 is ANQGSEA. The CDR3 region is CSVAEGNTEAIF.

Turning to this clonotype: At one end the junction does not follow the germline gene, possibly because of a read error. The J gene is TRBJ2-3, the V gene TRBV6-1; D is ambiguous. Germline CDR1 and CDR2: MNHNS and SASEGT. This CDR3 comprises 16 residues. The CDR3 DNA sequence: TGTGCCAGCAGTGAAGGAGTAGCATTCCCCACAGATGCGCAGTATTTT. Protein sequence: CASSEGVAFPTDAQYF.

Details on this clonotype: Relative to the germline gene, one junction end is altered; a read error may explain this. The gene calls are TRBV11-2 and TRBJ2-3; tentative D call: TRBD1 (6 bases). Germline CDR1 reads SGHAT; CDR2 reads FQNNGV. This CDR3 has 15 residues. The CDR3 nucleotides are TGTGCCAGCAGTTTAGGATCCCCAGGGGACCGTACGCAGTATTTT. Translation gives CASSLGSPGDRTQYF.

This clonotype is a singleton in its sample. The CDR3 does not close with the conserved phenylalanine or tryptophan, likely indicating a read error. It is unclear where the CDR3 begins or ends on the DNA, so no DNA is shown, and the CDR3 is as TCRdb lists it. The J gene is TRBJ1-2, the V gene TRBV6-5; the table calls TRBD1, which could not be checked here. The CDR3 totals 14 residues, both ends included. Germline CDR1 reads MNHEY; CDR2 reads SVGAGI. CDR3 sequence reads: CASSYSRQGSGYTS.

This clonotype was seen repeatedly, ten times or more. This chain joins TRBV20-1 and TRBJ2-7; D remains unclear. The length of the CDR3 is 10 residues. Per the germline V gene, CDR1 is DFQATT and CDR2 is SNEGSKA (reference sequence). V lost 3 bases, J lost 6 bases, and 6 bases lay in between. The CDR3 region is CSARSLEQYF. The CDR3 DNA is TGCAGTGCTAGGTCCCTCGAGCAGTACTTC.

Turning to this clonotype: Since a much larger clone is just one base distant, this may be a read error. The chain recombines TRBV11-2 with TRBJ2-7; D call uncertain. Germline CDR1 SGHAT, CDR2 FQNNGV. The CDR3 is made up of 14 amino acids. As DNA, the CDR3 is TGTCCCAGCAGTTTAACGGACGCTGCCTACGAGCAGTACTTC. Translation gives CPSSLTDAAYEQYF.

V gene TRBV6-6 combines with J gene TRBJ2-7; 9 positions match TRBD2. The CDR3 is made up of 17 amino acids. Germline trimming cut 7 bases from V and 4 bases from J; bases unmatched to any gene: 17. CDR1 is MNHNY and CDR2 is SVGAGI in the germline V gene (reference sequence). Written as DNA, the CDR3 is TGTGCCAGCAATCCCCTAACTTTTAGCGGGGGAAAATACGAGCAGTACTTC. Amino acids: CASNPLTFSGGKYEQYF.

On this clonotype itself: A junction end diverges from the germline sequence, so it may reflect a read error. V gene TRBV29-1 combines with J gene TRBJ2-4; a weak D match, TRBD1 (6 bases). Germline values: CDR1 SQVTM, CDR2 ANQGSEA. The CDR3 is 13 amino acids. The CDR3: CSFFKPGVDIQYF. CDR3 nucleotides: TGCAGCTTTTTCAAACCAGGGGTAGACATTCAGTACTTT.

This clonotype showed up just once. Likely a read error: the CDR3 ends without its conserved phenylalanine or tryptophan. The chain joins TRBV4-2 to TRBJ2-3; 8 positions match TRBD2. The CDR3 contains 16 residues. Germline V gives CDR1 LGHNA, CDR2 YNFKEQ. V shed 6 bases and J 2 bases; nucleotides not matched to a gene: 10. The DNA for the CDR3 is TGTGCCAGCAGTCAATGGACTAGCATCGACACAGATACGCAGTATTGT. It codes for CASSQWTSIDTDTQYC.

The gene calls are TRBV12-3 or TRBV12-4 and TRBJ1-1, with D perhaps matching TRBD1 (5 bases). The CDR3 loop spans 12 amino acids. V lost 9 bases, J lost 6 bases, and 14 bases lay in between. CDR3 nucleotides: TGTGCCAGTTGTTTCGGGGACGCTGAAGCTTTCTTT. It yields the protein CASCFGDAEAFF.

This chain joins TRBV4-2 and TRBJ2-3; 9 bases line up with TRBD2. The CDR3 has 15 amino acids. Germline CDR1 LGHNA, CDR2 YNFKEQ. Trimming removed 8 bases from V and 3 bases from J; junction bases left unmatched: 9. CDR3 in amino acids: CASGSRTSDTDTQYF. DNA of the CDR3: TGTGCCAGCGGCTCCAGGACTAGCGATACAGATACGCAGTATTTT.

With respect to this clonotype: The junction does not match germline at one end; this may be a read error. The chain uses TRBV11-2 and TRBJ1-3; TRBD1 matches at 8 bases. Looked up from germline, CDR1 is SGHAT and CDR2 is FQNNGV. The CDR3 spans 16 residues. The chain's CDR3 is CVSSLCQGATGNTIYF. DNA of the CDR3: TGTGTCAGCAGCTTATGTCAGGGGGCGACTGGAAACACGATATATTTT.

Comment on this clonotype: A read error may produce the germline difference seen at one junction end. The V and J genes are TRBV28 and TRBJ2-1; D not certain. The germline V gene has CDR1 MDHEN and CDR2 SYDVKM. This CDR3 comprises 12 residues. The CDR3 sequence: CASRDNNNDQLF. The CDR3 DNA reads as TGTGCCAGCAGAGACAACAACAATGACCAGTTATTC.

To note about this clonotype: Germline is not matched at one junction end, which may reflect a read error. V usage is TRBV30 and J usage is TRBJ2-3; D may match TRBD1 or TRBD2 (5 bases each). This CDR3 has 19 amino acids. CDR1 is GTSNPN, CDR2 SVGIG, per germline (reference sequence). The chain's CDR3 is CTWSVQDWRLAFSTDTQYF. The CDR3 DNA reads TGTACCTGGAGTGTACAGGACTGGAGATTAGCCTTTAGCACAGACACGCAGTATTTT. The full variable domain, with the rest looked up from reference TRBV30 and TRBJ2-3, is SQTIHQWPATLVQPVGSPLSLECTVEGTSNPNLYWYRQAAGRGLQLLFYSVGIGQISSEVPQNLSASRPQDRQFILSSKKLLLSDSGFYLCTWSVQDWRLAFSTDTQYFGPGTRLTVL.

With regard to this clonotype: This is likely a read error, given that the CDR3 carries no conserved phenylalanine or tryptophan at its end. The V gene is TRBV4-2, the J gene TRBJ2-7; 7 bases match TRBD2. The ends lost 0 bases at V and 3 bases at J; junction bases unmatched: 14. Germline lookup yields CDR1 LGHNA and CDR2 YNFKEQ. The CDR3 runs to 18 residues. The CDR3 DNA sequence: TGTGCCAGCAGCCAAGAAGGACTAGGGGAAGAGGACCGCTACGAGCAGTACCTC. Its translation is CASSQEGLGEEDRYEQYL.

Comment on this clonotype: This may be a read error, as it is one base from a much larger clone. The chain employs TRBV20-1 and TRBJ2-3; D possibly corresponds to TRBD2 (6 bases). There are 15 residues in the CDR3. Germline lookup yields CDR1 DFQATT and CDR2 SNEGSKA (reference sequence). Here the CDR3 reads CSTRDGGIHTDTQYF. In DNA, the CDR3 is TGCAGTACTAGAGATGGGGGGATTCACACAGATACGCAGTATTTT.

As regards this clonotype: The junction differs from germline at one of its ends, possibly a read error. The chain is built from TRBV29-1 and TRBJ1-1; TRBD1 matches at 10 bases. The CDR3 has 15 amino acids. Germline V gene lookup returns CDR1 SQVTM and CDR2 ANQGSEA. The CDR3 DNA is TGCAGTGTTGGGGACAGGGGTCCTGGGTACACTGAAGCTTTCTTT. This codes for CSVGDRGPGYTEAFF.

Details on this clonotype: The junction does not match germline at one end; this may be a read error. This chain connects TRBV4-1 to TRBJ2-3; no firm D call. Germline lookup yields CDR1 MGHRA and CDR2 YSYEKL. This CDR3 is built from 14 residues. CDR3 sequence (DNA): TGCACCAGCAGCGAAGTCGGAAGCACAGATACGCAGTATTTT. Its translation: CTSSEVGSTDTQYF.

Comment on this clonotype: A junction boundary mismatches the germline segment, possibly from a read error. This sequence joins TRBV4-2 and TRBJ2-3; D not resolved. This CDR3 comprises 13 residues. CDR1 and CDR2 from the germline V gene are LGHNA and YNFKEQ. The CDR3 DNA reads TGTGCCAGCACCCAAGCTGGAGCAGATACGCAGTATTTT. Translating it yields CASTQAGADTQYF.